This entry features one T cell receptor beta chain sequence. Repertoires were generated with immunoSEQ multiplex PCR, while TCRdb's copy carries only in-frame clones and drops some. The repertoire includes about 50,000 clones, around 79% of them detected once, and around 1.9% sits in the top ten. The data derive from a study of OX40 agonist ivuxolimab in advanced cancers. Patients with autoimmune history or systemic immunosuppression were excluded. The origin of this receptor is an adult with an advanced solid tumor such as melanoma, head and neck, liver or kidney cancer. The sequencing here drew on CD4+ or CD8+ T cells sorted from blood, taken in a trial of the OX40 agonist ivuxolimab.

CDR3 residues: CASSYRDTDGYTF. CDR3 DNA sequence: TGTGCCAGCTCGTACCGGGACACCGATGGCTACACCTTC. The rearrangement links TRBV18 to TRBJ1-2; D is possibly TRBD1 (6 bases). Germline lookup yields CDR1 KGHSH and CDR2 LQKENI. The CDR3 runs 13 residues. Deletions cut 6 bases from V and 6 bases from J, with 14 bases between. The variable domain in full, completed from reference TRBV18 and TRBJ1-2, reads NAGVMQNPRHLVRRRGQEARLRCSPMKGHSHVYWYRQLPEEGLKFMVYLQKENIIDESGMPKERFSAEFPKEGPSILRIQQVVRGDSAAYFCASSYRDTDGYTFGSGTRLTVV.